One and the same sample provided the 27 T cell receptor beta chains below, sequenced in a study of PD-1 blockade in classical Hodgkin lymphoma. The repertoire was sequenced with immunoSEQ multiplex PCR; TCRdb's copy has only in-frame clones and lacks some. Among 20,000 to 30,000 clones listed, 81% were seen once. With no exception, relapse followed autologous stem cell transplantation in all patients, and brentuximab vedotin exposure varied. The sample in question was peripheral blood mononuclear cells (PBMCs), obtained before the second cycle of nivolumab. These receptor sequences come from a human donor with classical Hodgkin lymphoma.

J is TRBJ1-3 and V is TRBV19; no clear D. Germline lookup yields CDR1 LNHDA and CDR2 SQIVND (reference sequence). The CDR3 covers 13 residues. Trimming left V 6 bases short and J 0 bases short, with 6 bases between. CDR3 in DNA: TGTGCCAGTAGACTAAGCTCTGGAAACACCATATATTTT. Its translation: CASRLSSGNTIYF.

This clone was counted only a few times. The chain uses TRBV15 and TRBJ2-1; the D is unclear. V was pared by 2 bases and J by 3 bases, with 8 bases between. The germline V gene has CDR1 LNHNV and CDR2 YYDKDF (reference sequence). This CDR3 spans 14 amino acids. The CDR3 is CATSRTLIYNEQFF. The CDR3 DNA follows: TGTGCCACCAGCAGAACCCTTATCTACAATGAGCAGTTCTTC.

CDR3: CASSLEGKNQETQYF. The CDR3 DNA reads TGTGCCAGCAGCTTGGAGGGGAAAAACCAAGAGACCCAGTACTTC. This chain connects TRBV5-4 to TRBJ2-5; TRBD1 is a possible D gene (5 bases). There are 15 residues in the CDR3. The germline gives CDR1 SGHNT, CDR2 YYREEE (reference sequence). V lost 0 bases, J lost 0 bases, and 9 bases lay in between.

V usage is TRBV18 and J usage is TRBJ2-3; D is ambiguous. The CDR3 spans 13 residues. Germline CDR1 is KGHSH and CDR2 is LQKENI. Trimming removed 3 bases from V and 0 bases from J, with 4 bases in between. The CDR3 loop is CASSPDSTDTQYF. The DNA of the CDR3 is TGTGCCAGCTCACCCGACAGCACAGATACGCAGTATTTT.

The rearrangement uses TRBV2 and TRBJ1-1; D is ambiguous. The CDR3 loop spans 14 amino acids. Germline V lookup: CDR1 SNHLY, CDR2 FYNNEI. Trimming removed 4 bases from V and 0 bases from J, with 9 bases in between. CDR3 nucleotides: TGTGCCAGCAGTGCTGAATCTGTGAACACTGAAGCTTTCTTT. It yields the protein CASSAESVNTEAFF.

The V gene is TRBV2, the J gene TRBJ2-4; 9 nucleotides match TRBD1. Germline V lookup: CDR1 SNHLY, CDR2 FYNNEI. The V gene end was trimmed by 10 bases and the J gene end by 8 bases; junction bases not matched to a gene: 15. There are 15 residues in the CDR3. In nucleotides, the CDR3 is TGTGCCATACTCGCCCCCGGGGACAGGGTTTACATTCAGTACTTC. As protein: CAILAPGDRVYIQYF.

The chain employs TRBV27 and TRBJ2-7; 9 bases align to TRBD1. The junction had 8 bases not matched to a gene; V was cut back by 6 bases and J by 2 bases. CDR1 is MNHEY, CDR2 SMNVEV, per germline (reference sequence). The CDR3 length is 15 residues. In nucleotides, the CDR3 is TGTGCCAGCAGCCGCGACAGGGGGTCTACCTACGAGCAGTACTTC. This translates into CASSRDRGSTYEQYF.

V gene TRBV28 combines with J gene TRBJ2-7; TRBD2 matches at 10 bases. CDR1 MDHEN and CDR2 SYDVKM come from the germline V gene. The CDR3 is 17 amino acids. The J segment lost 4 bases and the V segment lost 5 bases, leaving 14 bases of the junction unmatched. CDR3 coding DNA: TGTGCCAGCAGTCCCCTCCCCCGAGCGGGAGGGGGTTACGAGCAGTACTTC. This codes for CASSPLPRAGGGYEQYF.

The chain uses TRBV5-5 and TRBJ1-4, with D possibly TRBD1 on 6 matching bases. This CDR3 region has 15 residues. Germline loops: CDR1 SGHKS, CDR2 YYEKEE (reference sequence). V was cut by 2 bases and J by 5 bases, with 13 bases left in between. The DNA for the CDR3 is TGTGCCAGCAGCTTCTACAGGGCCCCAAATGAAAAACTGTTTTTT. Encoded protein: CASSFYRAPNEKLFF. Looking up the rest from reference TRBV5-5 and TRBJ1-4 gives the full variable domain: DAGVTQSPTHLIKTRGQQVTLRCSPISGHKSVSWYQQVLGQGPQFIFQYYEKEERGRGNFPDRFSARQFPNYSSELNVNALLLGDSALYLCASSFYRAPNEKLFFGSGTQLSVL.

V and J are TRBV5-6 and TRBJ1-1; 11 bases match TRBD1. Germline CDR1 is SGHDT and CDR2 is YYEEEE. V shed 4 bases, J shed 3 bases, and the junction held 8 bases outside the gene matches. CDR3 length: 16 residues. CDR3 sequence (DNA): TGTGCCAGCAGCGCTGGACAGGGGGCGCCGTACACTGAAGCTTTCTTT. Its translation: CASSAGQGAPYTEAFF.

The rearrangement uses TRBV28 and TRBJ2-7, with 7 bases that match TRBD1. Looked up from germline, CDR1 is MDHEN and CDR2 is SYDVKM. This CDR3 has 14 residues. Trimming at V came to 7 bases and at J to 2 bases, leaving 8 bases not matched to a gene. Here the CDR3 reads CASTLTGIPYEQYF. The DNA for the CDR3 is TGTGCCAGCACCCTGACAGGGATACCCTACGAGCAGTACTTC.

The chain carries TRBV9 and TRBJ1-5; the match to TRBD1 covers 8 bases. This CDR3 comprises 16 residues. Unmatched junction bases numbered 8, after V lost 0 bases and J lost 6 bases. Germline V gives CDR1 SGDLS, CDR2 YYNGEE. CDR3 sequence reads: CASSVGGIQGGQPQHF. The CDR3 region has the DNA TGTGCCAGCAGCGTAGGGGGAATACAGGGGGGTCAGCCCCAGCATTTT. The full variable domain, rest sourced from reference TRBV9 and TRBJ1-5, is DSGVTQTPKHLITATGQRVTLRCSPRSGDLSVYWYQQSLDQGLQFLIQYYNGEERAKGNILERFSAQQFPDLHSELNLSSLELGDSALYFCASSVGGIQGGQPQHFGDGTRLSIL.

This clone was counted a single time. The genes are TRBV6-5 and TRBJ1-1, with D maybe TRBD1 (6 bases). Germline assignment: CDR1 MNHEY and CDR2 SVGAGI. CDR3 length: 14 residues. V was cut by 0 bases and J by 9 bases, with 14 bases left in between. The CDR3 DNA is TGTGCCAGCAGTTACTCGATGGGGACATCTCAAGCTTTCTTT. Its protein product is CASSYSMGTSQAFF.

V usage is TRBV27 and J usage is TRBJ2-5; D is tentatively TRBD1 or TRBD2 (5 bases each). Germline V lookup: CDR1 MNHEY, CDR2 SMNVEV (reference sequence). The ends were cut back, 2 bases at V and 9 bases at J, with 22 bases in the middle. This CDR3 is built from 16 residues. CDR3 residues: CASSLGKVGRETPQYF. The CDR3 nucleotides are TGTGCCAGCAGTTTAGGAAAGGTGGGCAGGGAGACGCCCCAGTACTTC.

The V and J genes are TRBV19 and TRBJ1-5; D perhaps matches TRBD1 (6 bases). Germline V CDR1 and CDR2: LNHDA, SQIVND (reference sequence). The CDR3 runs 15 residues. The V end lost 5 bases, the J end lost 7 bases, and 18 bases lay between the germline ends. In DNA, the CDR3 is TGTGCCAGTAGTGCAAGCGTTGGGGGGCTGCAGCCCCAGCATTTT. It codes for CASSASVGGLQPQHF.

This clone was seen once. Other nucleotide sequences in the sample specify the same CDR3. This chain joins TRBV5-4 and TRBJ2-6; TRBD2 matches 10 bases. Per germline, CDR1 SGHNT and CDR2 YYREEE (reference sequence). The CDR3 is made up of 18 amino acids. V was clipped by 4 bases and J by 5 bases; unmatched bases: 12. The chain's CDR3 is CASSRASGGALRANVLTF. The CDR3, as DNA: TGTGCCAGCAGCCGTGCCAGCGGGGGGGCCCTCCGGGCCAACGTCCTGACTTTC.

Concerning this clone: The junction differs from germline at one of its ends, possibly a read error. This specimen includes other DNA sequences encoding the same CDR3. The chain joins TRBV7-8 to TRBJ2-1, with 11 nucleotides matching TRBD2. Germline CDR1 SGHVS, CDR2 FQNEAQ. The CDR3 contains 16 residues. The CDR3 protein is CASSLGTSGSSHEQFF. For the CDR3, the DNA is TGTGCCAGTAGCTTAGGAACTAGCGGGAGTTCACATGAGCAGTTCTTC.

The chain uses TRBV5-1 and TRBJ2-3; weak D call: TRBD1 (7 bases). The CDR3 has 17 residues. With 3 bases removed from V and 2 bases from J, the gap between germline ends came to 19 bases. Per germline, CDR1 SGHRS and CDR2 YFSETQ. The CDR3 is CASSSQGGPKPTDTQYF. As DNA, the CDR3 is TGCGCCAGCAGCTCCCAGGGGGGTCCCAAACCCACAGATACGCAGTATTTT.

The genes are TRBV9 and TRBJ2-3; 13 bases line up with TRBD2. Trimming removed 6 bases from V and 7 bases from J; junction bases left unmatched: 11. Germline CDR1 is SGDLS and CDR2 is YYNGEE. The CDR3 totals 16 residues. The CDR3 DNA follows: TGTGCCAGCACCCTAGAACTAGCGGGAGGGCCAAATACGCAGTATTTT. Protein sequence: CASTLELAGGPNTQYF.

V is TRBV29-1 and J is TRBJ2-1; 9 bases map to TRBD2. V was clipped by 4 bases and J by 6 bases; unmatched bases: 19. Germline CDR1 and CDR2: SQVTM and ANQGSEA. CDR3 length equals 18 residues. CDR3 sequence: CSVVGHVGGRASPNEQFF. CDR3 DNA: TGCAGCGTTGTTGGTCATGTTGGCGGGAGGGCCTCCCCCAATGAGCAGTTCTTC.

The chain uses TRBV11-3 and TRBJ2-5; D call uncertain. This CDR3 is built from 14 residues. Germline CDR1 SGHNT, CDR2 YENEEA. Trimming took 6 bases from V and 2 from J, leaving 13 bases between them. The DNA for the CDR3 is TGTGCCAGCAGTAGAAGGACGGAGCAAGAGACCCAGTACTTC. Amino acids: CASSRRTEQETQYF. The full variable domain, in which reference TRBV11-3 and TRBJ2-5 provide the parts outside the CDR3, is EAGVVQSPRYKIIEKKQPVAFWCNPISGHNTLYWYLQNLGQGPELLIRYENEEAVDDSQLPKDRFSAERLKGVDSTLKIQPAELGDSAVYLCASSRRTEQETQYFGPGTRLLVL.

The rearrangement uses TRBV15 and TRBJ2-5; possibly TRBD1 or TRBD2 for D (5 bases each). The V gene's germline CDR1 is LNHNV and CDR2 YYDKDF (reference sequence). Trimming removed 3 bases from V and 1 base from J, with 18 bases in between. The CDR3 covers 17 residues. In nucleotides, the CDR3 is TGTGCCACCAGCAGGCCCACACACGGGACCCTCCAAGAGACCCAGTACTTC. Amino acids: CATSRPTHGTLQETQYF.

This clone was seen more than once but under ten times. The chain couples TRBV19 to TRBJ1-1; unclear D gene. Trimming left V 3 bases short and J 1 base short, with 6 bases between. From germline, CDR1 is LNHDA and CDR2 SQIVND (reference sequence). This CDR3 has 13 amino acids. DNA for the CDR3: TGTGCCAGTAGTATGTCAAAGAACACTGAAGCTTTCTTT. It encodes CASSMSKNTEAFF.

With respect to this clone: An end of the junction differs from the germline gene, which may be a read error. This chain joins TRBV7-7 and TRBJ2-1; 9 nucleotides agree with TRBD2. This CDR3 comprises 15 residues. Germline loops: CDR1 SSHAT, CDR2 FNYEAQ (reference sequence). CDR3 sequence (DNA): TGTGCTAGCAGCTTGGGCGGGGGGGCCATCGATGAGCAGTTCTTC. Translated, it gives CASSLGGGAIDEQFF.

V usage is TRBV6-1 and J usage is TRBJ2-5; D is tentatively TRBD1 or TRBD2 (5 bases each). The germline V gene encodes CDR1 MNHNS and CDR2 SASEGT. The V end was cut by 6 bases, the J end by 5 bases, with 16 bases between. CDR3 size: 14 residues. CDR3 sequence reads: CASRTGPYGETQYF. DNA for the CDR3: TGTGCCAGCAGAACGGGGCCGTACGGGGAGACCCAGTACTTC.

This chain uses TRBV9 with TRBJ1-1; TRBD1 aligns across 7 bases. The CDR3 contains 15 residues. Losses at the gene ends were 3 bases for V and 3 bases for J; bases not matched to a gene: 8. CDR1 and CDR2 (germline): SGDLS, YYNGEE. CDR3 sequence: CASSAIPTGDTEAFF. CDR3 nucleotides: TGTGCCAGCAGCGCGATTCCCACAGGGGACACTGAAGCTTTCTTT.

The chain joins TRBV5-1 to TRBJ2-2; weak D call: TRBD1 (5 bases). Per the germline V gene, CDR1 is SGHRS and CDR2 is YFSETQ. The length of the CDR3 is 15 residues. The V and J ends lost 4 bases and 1 base respectively, with 11 bases between them. DNA for the CDR3: TGCGCCAGCAGCCCCGGACACCTGAACACCGGGGAGCTGTTTTTT. It encodes CASSPGHLNTGELFF.